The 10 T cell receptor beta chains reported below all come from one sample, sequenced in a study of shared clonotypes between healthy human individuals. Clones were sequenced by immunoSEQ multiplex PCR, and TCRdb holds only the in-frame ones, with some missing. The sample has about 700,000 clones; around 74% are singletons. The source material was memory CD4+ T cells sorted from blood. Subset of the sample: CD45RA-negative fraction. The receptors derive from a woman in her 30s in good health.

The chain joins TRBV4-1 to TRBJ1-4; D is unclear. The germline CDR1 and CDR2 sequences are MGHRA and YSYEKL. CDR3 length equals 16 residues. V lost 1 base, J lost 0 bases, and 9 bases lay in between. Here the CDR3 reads CASSQGRAATNEKLFF. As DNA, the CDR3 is TGCGCCAGCAGCCAAGGGAGGGCTGCAACTAATGAAAAACTGTTTTTT.

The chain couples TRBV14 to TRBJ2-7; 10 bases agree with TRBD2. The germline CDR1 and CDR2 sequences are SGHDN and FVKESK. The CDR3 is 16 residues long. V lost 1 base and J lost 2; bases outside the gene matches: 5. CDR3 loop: CASSQVSLAGAYEQYF. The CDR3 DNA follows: TGTGCCAGCAGCCAAGTAAGCCTAGCGGGGGCCTACGAGCAGTACTTC.

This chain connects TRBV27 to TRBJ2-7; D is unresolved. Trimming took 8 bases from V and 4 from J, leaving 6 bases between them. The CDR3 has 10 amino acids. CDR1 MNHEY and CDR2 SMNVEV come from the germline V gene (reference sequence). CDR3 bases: TGTGCCAGCGGCAGATACGAGCAGTACTTC. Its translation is CASGRYEQYF.

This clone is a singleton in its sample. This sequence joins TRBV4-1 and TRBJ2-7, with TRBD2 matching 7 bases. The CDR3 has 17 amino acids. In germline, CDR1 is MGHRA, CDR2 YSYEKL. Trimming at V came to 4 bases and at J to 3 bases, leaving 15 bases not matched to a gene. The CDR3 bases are TGCGCCAGCAGCCCCAATTCGGCGGGAGACGCTAACTACGAGCAGTACTTC. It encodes CASSPNSAGDANYEQYF.

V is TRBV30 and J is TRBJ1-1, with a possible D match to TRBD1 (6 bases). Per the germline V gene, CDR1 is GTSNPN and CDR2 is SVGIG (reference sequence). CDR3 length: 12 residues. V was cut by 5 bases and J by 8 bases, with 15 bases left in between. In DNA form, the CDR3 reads TGTGCCTGGGGGGGTGTCGGACAGGAAGCTTTCTTT. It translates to CAWGGVGQEAFF.

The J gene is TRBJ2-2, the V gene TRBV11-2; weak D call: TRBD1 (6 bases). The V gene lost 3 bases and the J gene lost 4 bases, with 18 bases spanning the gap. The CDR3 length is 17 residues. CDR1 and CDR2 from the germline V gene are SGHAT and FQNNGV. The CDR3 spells CASSFVTGHLGTGELFF. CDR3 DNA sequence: TGTGCCAGCAGCTTCGTGACAGGACATTTAGGCACCGGGGAGCTGTTTTTT.

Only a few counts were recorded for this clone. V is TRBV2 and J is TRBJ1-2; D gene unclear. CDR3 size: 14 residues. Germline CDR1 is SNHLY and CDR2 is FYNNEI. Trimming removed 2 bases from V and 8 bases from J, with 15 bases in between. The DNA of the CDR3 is TGTGCCAGCAGTGAATTAATCGGGGTAAAAGGCTACACCTTC. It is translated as CASSELIGVKGYTF.

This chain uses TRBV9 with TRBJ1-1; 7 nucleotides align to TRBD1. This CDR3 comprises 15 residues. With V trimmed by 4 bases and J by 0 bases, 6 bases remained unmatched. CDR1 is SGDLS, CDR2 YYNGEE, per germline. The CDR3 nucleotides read TGTGCCAGCAGCCCCTCGGGACAGATGAACACTGAAGCTTTCTTT. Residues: CASSPSGQMNTEAFF. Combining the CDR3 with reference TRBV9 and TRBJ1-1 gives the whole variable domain DSGVTQTPKHLITATGQRVTLRCSPRSGDLSVYWYQQSLDQGLQFLIQYYNGEERAKGNILERFSAQQFPDLHSELNLSSLELGDSALYFCASSPSGQMNTEAFFGQGTRLTVV.

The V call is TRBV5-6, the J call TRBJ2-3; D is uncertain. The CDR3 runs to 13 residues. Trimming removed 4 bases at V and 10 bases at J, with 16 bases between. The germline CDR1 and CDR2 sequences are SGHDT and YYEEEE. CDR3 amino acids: CASSQLQLRPQYF. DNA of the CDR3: TGTGCCAGCAGCCAATTGCAGCTTCGTCCGCAGTATTTT.

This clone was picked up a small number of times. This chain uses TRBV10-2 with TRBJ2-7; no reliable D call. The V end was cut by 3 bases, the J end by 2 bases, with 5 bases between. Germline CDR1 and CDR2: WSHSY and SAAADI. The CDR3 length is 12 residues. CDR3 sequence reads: CASSDGPYEQYF. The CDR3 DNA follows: TGCGCCAGCAGTGACGGTCCCTACGAGCAGTACTTC.